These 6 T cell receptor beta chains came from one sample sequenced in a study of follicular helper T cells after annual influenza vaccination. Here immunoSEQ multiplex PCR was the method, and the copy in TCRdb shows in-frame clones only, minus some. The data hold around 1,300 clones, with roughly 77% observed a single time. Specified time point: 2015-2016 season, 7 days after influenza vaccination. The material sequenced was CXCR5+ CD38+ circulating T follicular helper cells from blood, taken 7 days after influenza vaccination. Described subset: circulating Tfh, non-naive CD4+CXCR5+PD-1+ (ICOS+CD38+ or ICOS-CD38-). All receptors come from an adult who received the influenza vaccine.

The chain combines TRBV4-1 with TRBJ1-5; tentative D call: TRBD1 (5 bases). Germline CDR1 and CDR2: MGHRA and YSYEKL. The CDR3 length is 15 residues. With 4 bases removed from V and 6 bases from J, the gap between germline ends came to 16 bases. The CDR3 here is CASSPTEGFGQPQHF. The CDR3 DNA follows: TGCGCCAGCAGCCCCACCGAGGGGTTCGGTCAGCCCCAGCATTTT.

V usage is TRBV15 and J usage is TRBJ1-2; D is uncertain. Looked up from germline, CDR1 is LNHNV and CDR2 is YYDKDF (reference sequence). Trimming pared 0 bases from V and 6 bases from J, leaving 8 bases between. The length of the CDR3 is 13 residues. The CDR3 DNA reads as TGTGCCACCAGCAGAGACAGGTTGGATGGCTACACCTTC. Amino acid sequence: CATSRDRLDGYTF.

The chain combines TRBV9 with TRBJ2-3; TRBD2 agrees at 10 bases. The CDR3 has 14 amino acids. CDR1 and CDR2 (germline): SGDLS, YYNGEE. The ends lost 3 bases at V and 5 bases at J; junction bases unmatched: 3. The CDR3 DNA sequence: TGTGCCAGCAGCGGAGGGACTAGCGAAGATACGCAGTATTTT. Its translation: CASSGGTSEDTQYF.

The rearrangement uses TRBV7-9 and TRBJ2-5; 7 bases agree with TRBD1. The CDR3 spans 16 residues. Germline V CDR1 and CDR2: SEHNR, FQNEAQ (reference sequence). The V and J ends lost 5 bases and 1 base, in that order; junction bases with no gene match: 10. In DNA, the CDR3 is TGTGCCAGCAGCCGAACAGGGGTCCCCCCCCAAGAGACCCAGTACTTC. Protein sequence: CASSRTGVPPQETQYF.

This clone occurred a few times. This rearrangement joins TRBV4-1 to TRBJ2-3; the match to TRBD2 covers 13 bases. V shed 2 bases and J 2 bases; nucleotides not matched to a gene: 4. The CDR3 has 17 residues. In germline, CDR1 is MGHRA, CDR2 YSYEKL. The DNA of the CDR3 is TGCGCCAGCAGCCAAACTGGGACTAGCGGGACCACAGATACGCAGTATTTT. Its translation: CASSQTGTSGTTDTQYF.

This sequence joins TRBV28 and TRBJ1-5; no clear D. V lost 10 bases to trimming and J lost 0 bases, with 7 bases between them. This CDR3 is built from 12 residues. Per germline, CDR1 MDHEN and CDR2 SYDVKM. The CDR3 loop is CATENSNQPQHF. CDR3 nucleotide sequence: TGTGCCACCGAGAATAGCAATCAGCCCCAGCATTTT. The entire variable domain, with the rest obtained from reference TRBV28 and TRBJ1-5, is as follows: DVKVTQSSRYLVKRTGEKVFLECVQDMDHENMFWYRQDPGLGLRLIYFSYDVKMKEKGDIPEGYSVSREKKERFSLILESASTNQTSMYLCATENSNQPQHFGDGTRLSIL.